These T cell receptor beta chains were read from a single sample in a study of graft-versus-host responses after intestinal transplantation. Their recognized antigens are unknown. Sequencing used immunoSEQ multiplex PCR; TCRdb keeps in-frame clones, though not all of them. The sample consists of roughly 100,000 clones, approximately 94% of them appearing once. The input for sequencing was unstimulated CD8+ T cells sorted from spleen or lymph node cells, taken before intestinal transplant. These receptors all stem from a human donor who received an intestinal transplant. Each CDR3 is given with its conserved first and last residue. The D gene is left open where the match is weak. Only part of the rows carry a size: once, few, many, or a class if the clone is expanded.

CASRLAGNNEQFF,TGTGCCAGTAGACTAGCGGGGAACAATGAGCAGTTCTTC,NA,TRBV19,TRBJ2-1,TRBD2
CASSLNRDHQNNEQFF,TGTGCCAGCAGCCTAAACAGGGACCACCAAAACAATGAGCAGTTCTTC,NA,TRBV9,TRBJ2-1,NA
CASSLDTGLGSPLHF,TGTGCCAGCAGCTTGGATACAGGGCTTGGTTCACCCCTCCACTTT,NA,TRBV5-6,TRBJ1-6,NA
CASSIVGTNEQYF,TGTGCCAGTAGTATTGTAGGAACTAACGAGCAGTACTTC,few,TRBV19,TRBJ2-7,NA
CASRTASYEQYF,TGTGCCAGCAGGACAGCCTCCTACGAGCAGTACTTC,NA,TRBV27,TRBJ2-7,NA
CASSPGQGLHGYTF,TGTGCCAGTAGTCCGGGACAGGGGCTCCATGGCTACACCTTC,NA,TRBV19,TRBJ1-2,TRBD1
CASSSYGREGTEAFF,TGCGCCAGCAGCTCCTACGGGCGTGAGGGGACTGAAGCTTTCTTT,NA,TRBV4-1,TRBJ1-1,NA
CASSYLTGEGTQYF,TGTGCCAGCAGTTACCTGACAGGCGAAGGGACCCAGTACTTC,NA,TRBV6-6,TRBJ2-5,NA
CASRPTGGTYEQYF,TGCGCCAGCAGACCGACAGGGGGCACCTACGAGCAGTACTTC,NA,TRBV5-1,TRBJ2-7,TRBD1
CASSGSRIPYEQYF,TGTGCCAGCAGTGGGTCCCGAATACCCTACGAGCAGTACTTC,NA,TRBV2,TRBJ2-7,NA